The sequence of this TCR beta chain was determined in a study of control samples from healthy donors and cancer patients (dated by TCRdb to 2018 to 2021). The CDR3, cysteine through phenylalanine, is 11 amino acids long. The entry retains the CDR3 DNA only, 33 bases that are in frame from base 1. The V and J ends are trimmed by 5 bases and 4 bases, leaving 6 bases between them. Library construction relied on the immunoSEQ multiplex PCR assay. TCRdb provides this immuneACCESS table in a form limited to in-frame rearrangements. Some clones are lacking; in checked studies, under half of them reflect an unresolved V gene, and why the rest are absent is not known. The sample table lists some 120,000 clones, around 93% of them with a count of one. Around 8.9% of the sample is in the top ten clones. This clone was picked up a small number of times. Its cognate antigen has yet to be identified. Base qualities are not provided; no much larger clone lies one nucleotide away.

The material sequenced was blood. The TCR originated in a man between 18 and 35 years old in good health. This chain is built from TRBV12-3 or TRBV12-4 and TRBJ2-7, with TRBD2 perhaps the D gene, on 6 matching bases. The bases are TGTGCCAGCAGTAGCGGGTACGAGCAGTACTTC. This gives the protein CASSSGYEQYF.